This T cell receptor beta chain was recorded in a study of shared clonotypes between healthy human individuals. Study-wide background: Those who served as donors were a couple of women and three men between the ages of 18 and 49. Notes on the study in general: Clonotype sharing among donors was expected to depend on sequencing depth.

On this clone itself: The antigen remains unidentified.

The assay was run at deep level. TCRdb keeps only in-frame clones here, not all; method: immunoSEQ multiplex PCR. In the table there are 2,100,000 or so clones, around 95% of which are singletons. Every one of the donors was a Caucasian adult that lived in Nashville, Tennessee. Germline loops: CDR1 SGHRS, CDR2 YFSETQ. Deletions cut 0 bases from V and 0 bases from J, with 10 bases between. This CDR3 has 16 amino acids. Sequencing was done on a sample of naive CD4+ T cells sorted from blood. Subset here: CD45RA+ positively selected. This chain uses TRBV5-1 with TRBJ1-3; D remains ambiguous. This TCR derives from a man younger than 30 in good health. CDR3 sequence (DNA): TGCGCCAGCAGCTTGGGAGAAGCGGGCTCTGGAAACACCATATATTTT. Its protein is CASSLGEAGSGNTIYF.